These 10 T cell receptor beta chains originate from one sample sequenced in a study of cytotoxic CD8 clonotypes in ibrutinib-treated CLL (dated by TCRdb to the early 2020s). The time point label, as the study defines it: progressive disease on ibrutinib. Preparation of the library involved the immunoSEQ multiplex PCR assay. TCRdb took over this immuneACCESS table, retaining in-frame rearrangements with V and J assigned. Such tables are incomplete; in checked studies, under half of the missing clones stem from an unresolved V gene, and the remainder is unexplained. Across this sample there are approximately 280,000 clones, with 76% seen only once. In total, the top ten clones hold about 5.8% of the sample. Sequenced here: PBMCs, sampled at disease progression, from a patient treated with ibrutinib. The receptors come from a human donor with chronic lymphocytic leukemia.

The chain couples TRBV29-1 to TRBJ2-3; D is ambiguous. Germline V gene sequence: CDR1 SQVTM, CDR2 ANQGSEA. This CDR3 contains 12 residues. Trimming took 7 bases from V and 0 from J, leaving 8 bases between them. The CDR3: CSAYRSTDTQYF. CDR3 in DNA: TGCAGCGCATATCGAAGCACAGATACGCAGTATTTT.

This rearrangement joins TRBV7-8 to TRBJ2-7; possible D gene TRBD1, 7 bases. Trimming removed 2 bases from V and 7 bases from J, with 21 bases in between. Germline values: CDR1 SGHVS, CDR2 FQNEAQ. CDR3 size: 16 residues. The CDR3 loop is CASSLTEGQHLLEQYF. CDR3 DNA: TGTGCCAGCAGCTTAACGGAGGGACAGCACCTACTGGAGCAGTACTTC.

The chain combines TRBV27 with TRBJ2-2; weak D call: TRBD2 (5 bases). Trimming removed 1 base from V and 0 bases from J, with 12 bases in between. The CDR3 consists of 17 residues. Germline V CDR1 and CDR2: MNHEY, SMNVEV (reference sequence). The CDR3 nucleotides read TGTGCCAGCAGTTTATTAGGAACGGGGACGAACACCGGGGAGCTGTTTTTT. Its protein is CASSLLGTGTNTGELFF.

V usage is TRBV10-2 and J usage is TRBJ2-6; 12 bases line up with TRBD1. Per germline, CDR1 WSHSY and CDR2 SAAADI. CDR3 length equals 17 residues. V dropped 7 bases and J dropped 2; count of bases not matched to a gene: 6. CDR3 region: CASKRGQGAPGANVLTF. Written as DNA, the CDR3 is TGCGCCAGCAAGCGGGGACAGGGGGCGCCTGGGGCCAACGTCCTGACTTTC.

Here the CDR3 reads CASSVDPGAVYEQYF. The DNA for the CDR3 is TGTGCCAGCAGCGTAGATCCAGGGGCGGTCTACGAGCAGTACTTC. The chain carries TRBV9 and TRBJ2-7; D perhaps matches TRBD1 (6 bases). The CDR3 runs 15 residues. V gave up 0 bases and J gave up 3 bases, with 13 bases separating them. Germline V gene sequence: CDR1 SGDLS, CDR2 YYNGEE.

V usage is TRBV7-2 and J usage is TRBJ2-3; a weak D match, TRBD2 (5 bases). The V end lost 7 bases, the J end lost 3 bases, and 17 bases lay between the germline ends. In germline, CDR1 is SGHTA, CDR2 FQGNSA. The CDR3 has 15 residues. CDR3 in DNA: TGTGCCAGCAACCCGGAAGCGGTGATGACAGATACGCAGTATTTT. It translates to CASNPEAVMTDTQYF. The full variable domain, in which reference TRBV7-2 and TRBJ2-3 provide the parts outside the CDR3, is GAGVSQSPSNKVTEKGKDVELRCDPISGHTALYWYRQSLGQGLEFLIYFQGNSAPDKSGLPSDRFSAERTGGSVSTLTIQRTQQEDSAVYLCASNPEAVMTDTQYFGPGTRLTVL.

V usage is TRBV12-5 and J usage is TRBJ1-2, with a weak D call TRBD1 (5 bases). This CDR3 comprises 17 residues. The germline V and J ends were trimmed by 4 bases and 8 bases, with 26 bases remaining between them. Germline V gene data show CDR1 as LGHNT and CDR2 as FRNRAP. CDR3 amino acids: CASGWSQPGRQRRGYTF. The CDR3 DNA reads TGTGCTAGTGGTTGGTCACAGCCGGGACGCCAGAGGAGGGGCTACACCTTC.

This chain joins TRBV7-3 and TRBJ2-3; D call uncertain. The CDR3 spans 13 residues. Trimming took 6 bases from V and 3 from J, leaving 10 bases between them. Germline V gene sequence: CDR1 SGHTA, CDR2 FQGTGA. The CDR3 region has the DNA TGTGCCAGCAGTCGATTGGGGACAGATACGCAGTATTTT. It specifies CASSRLGTDTQYF.

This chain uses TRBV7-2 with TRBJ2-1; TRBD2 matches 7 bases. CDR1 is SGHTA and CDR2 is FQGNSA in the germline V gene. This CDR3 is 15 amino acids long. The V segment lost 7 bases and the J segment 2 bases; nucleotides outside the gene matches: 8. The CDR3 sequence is CASTSPGGAYNEQFF. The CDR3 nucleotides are TGTGCCAGCACCTCCCCTGGGGGGGCCTACAATGAGCAGTTCTTC.

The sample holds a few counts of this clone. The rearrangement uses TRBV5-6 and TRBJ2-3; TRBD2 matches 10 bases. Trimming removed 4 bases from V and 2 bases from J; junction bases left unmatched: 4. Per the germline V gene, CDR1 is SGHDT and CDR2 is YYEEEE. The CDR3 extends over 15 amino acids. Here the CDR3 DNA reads TGTGCCAGCAGCGGACTAGCGGACCTCACAGATACGCAGTATTTT. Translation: CASSGLADLTDTQYF.